Listed here are 17 T cell receptor beta chains from one sample, sequenced in a study of shared clonotypes between healthy human individuals. Assay: immunoSEQ multiplex PCR; the TCRdb copy retains only in-frame clones and omits some. The sample lists some 2,100,000 clones, nearly 97% occurring once. Sequenced material: naive CD4+ T cells sorted from blood. Documented subset: CD45RA+ positively selected. All receptors derive from a man aged 18 to 29 in good health.

This chain joins TRBV7-9 and TRBJ2-3, with D possibly being TRBD1 (6 bases). In germline, CDR1 is SEHNR, CDR2 FQNEAQ (reference sequence). V was cut by 1 base and J by 2 bases, with 10 bases left in between. This CDR3 contains 15 residues. The chain's CDR3 is CASSLGGTPTDTQYF. The CDR3, as DNA: TGTGCCAGCAGCTTAGGGGGGACACCCACAGATACGCAGTATTTT.

The chain carries TRBV7-2 and TRBJ2-5; 15 nucleotides match TRBD2. Unmatched junction bases numbered 6, after V lost 5 bases and J lost 2 bases. The CDR3 runs to 17 residues. Germline CDR1 and CDR2: SGHTA and FQGNSA. The CDR3 DNA reads as TGTGCCAGCAGCCCCGGACTAGCGGGAGGGGTTCAAGAGACCCAGTACTTC. Protein product: CASSPGLAGGVQETQYF.

This clone appeared a single time. The rearrangement joins TRBV7-9 to TRBJ2-1, with TRBD1 identical over 8 bases. J was trimmed by 5 bases and V by 1 base; bases with no gene match: 7. Germline V lookup: CDR1 SEHNR, CDR2 FQNEAQ (reference sequence). This CDR3 has 16 residues. CDR3 amino acids: CASSLVLGQGDNEQFF. The CDR3 bases are TGTGCCAGCAGCTTAGTTCTTGGACAGGGCGACAATGAGCAGTTCTTC.

Only one count was recorded for this clone. The chain carries TRBV10-3 and TRBJ2-3, with a tentative D call TRBD2 (5 bases). This CDR3 is 14 amino acids long. The V end lost 4 bases, the J end lost 2 bases, and 10 bases lay between the germline ends. CDR1 and CDR2 from the germline V gene are ENHRY and SYGVKD. The CDR3 DNA sequence: TGTGCCATCAGTGGTAAGGACTTCACAGATACGCAGTATTTT. Its protein is CAISGKDFTDTQYF.

Note on this clone: The sample carries other DNA sequences with the same CDR3. The V call is TRBV5-1, the J call TRBJ2-5; D possibly corresponds to TRBD2 (5 bases). Germline V gives CDR1 SGHRS, CDR2 YFSETQ. This CDR3 region has 14 residues. V was cut by 0 bases and J by 0 bases, with 6 bases left in between. CDR3 sequence reads: CASSLVAYQETQYF. The CDR3 coding sequence is TGCGCCAGCAGCTTGGTAGCGTACCAAGAGACCCAGTACTTC.

The rearrangement links TRBV5-1 to TRBJ1-1; no clear D. V was shortened by 0 bases and J by 1 base, with 7 bases between the two germline ends. CDR3 length: 14 residues. Germline lookup yields CDR1 SGHRS and CDR2 YFSETQ. CDR3 nucleotide sequence: TGCGCCAGCAGCTTGGGCTTGGGGAACACTGAAGCTTTCTTT. This encodes CASSLGLGNTEAFF.

Remarks on this clone: The sample has other DNA sequences that encode this CDR3 too. This chain joins TRBV9 and TRBJ2-7, with D tentatively TRBD2 (6 bases). The CDR3 is 14 amino acids. V shed 0 bases and J shed 1 base, with 8 bases lying between them. Germline CDR1 SGDLS, CDR2 YYNGEE. CDR3 sequence: CASSVEAGSYEQYF. In nucleotides, the CDR3 is TGTGCCAGCAGCGTAGAGGCGGGATCCTACGAGCAGTACTTC.

For this clone: This sample includes further DNA sequences coding for the same CDR3. The chain is built from TRBV18 and TRBJ2-7; 9 bases are shared with TRBD2. Trimming removed 5 bases from V and 1 base from J; junction bases left unmatched: 3. Germline V CDR1 and CDR2: KGHSH, LQKENI. This CDR3 region has 14 residues. CDR3 sequence (DNA): TGTGCCAGCTCAACCCTAGCGGGGTCCTACGAGCAGTACTTC. Translation: CASSTLAGSYEQYF.

Concerning this clone itself: In the same sample, other DNA sequences code for this CDR3. The genes are TRBV7-2 and TRBJ2-7, with D tentatively TRBD1 or TRBD2 (6 bases each). CDR1 SGHTA and CDR2 FQGNSA come from the germline V gene. The CDR3 totals 14 residues. V was cut by 0 bases and J by 2 bases, with 8 bases left in between. CDR3 in DNA: TGTGCCAGCAGCTTAGCAGGGGGGACCTACGAGCAGTACTTC. It codes for CASSLAGGTYEQYF.

V and J are TRBV10-3 and TRBJ1-4, with D possibly being TRBD1 (5 bases). The CDR3 is made up of 15 amino acids. Germline CDR1 ENHRY, CDR2 SYGVKD. The V end was cut by 3 bases, the J end by 2 bases, with 10 bases between. CDR3 region: CAISDGGATNEKLFF. CDR3 DNA: TGTGCCATCAGTGACGGTGGGGCGACTAATGAAAAACTGTTTTTT.

This sequence joins TRBV11-2 and TRBJ2-3, with TRBD2 matching 9 bases. The CDR3 has 18 residues. The V and J ends lost 2 bases and 0 bases, in that order; junction bases with no gene match: 9. Germline V gene data show CDR1 as SGHAT and CDR2 as FQNNGV. CDR3 protein: CASSLWETSGTSTDTQYF. The CDR3 bases are TGTGCCAGCAGCTTATGGGAGACTAGCGGAACTAGCACAGATACGCAGTATTTT.

The rearrangement links TRBV5-1 to TRBJ2-1, with TRBD2 matching 7 bases. The junction had 6 bases not matched to a gene; V was cut back by 4 bases and J by 2 bases. The V gene's germline CDR1 is SGHRS and CDR2 YFSETQ. There are 15 residues in the CDR3. The CDR3 region has the DNA TGCGCCAGCAGCCCCAGCAGCGGGGCCTACAATGAGCAGTTCTTC. Encoded protein: CASSPSSGAYNEQFF.

J is TRBJ2-1 and V is TRBV7-2; D is unresolved. The V end was cut by 0 bases, the J end by 0 bases, with 9 bases between. Germline V gives CDR1 SGHTA, CDR2 FQGNSA. The CDR3 has 16 residues. CDR3 sequence reads: CASSLASAVSYNEQFF. The DNA of the CDR3 is TGTGCCAGCAGCTTAGCATCGGCCGTCTCCTACAATGAGCAGTTCTTC.

The chain has TRBV7-8 and TRBJ2-7, with D maybe TRBD2 (6 bases). Trimming stripped 2 bases from V and 4 bases from J, with 18 bases between. CDR1 SGHVS and CDR2 FQNEAQ come from the germline V gene. This CDR3 has 16 residues. DNA of the CDR3: TGTGCCAGCAGCTTAAGTTGGCGGGGAGAACAGTACGAGCAGTACTTC. As protein: CASSLSWRGEQYEQYF.

The chain carries TRBV12-5 and TRBJ2-1; 11 bases line up with TRBD2. Germline CDR1 LGHNT, CDR2 FRNRAP. This CDR3 contains 14 residues. The V segment lost 6 bases and the J segment 6 bases; nucleotides outside the gene matches: 4. For the CDR3, the DNA is TGTGCTAGTGGATATAGCGGGGGGGCCAATGAGCAGTTCTTC. Amino acid sequence: CASGYSGGANEQFF.

The V and J genes are TRBV15 and TRBJ2-7; 9 bases line up with TRBD2. CDR3 length: 14 amino acids. Losses at the gene ends were 9 bases for V and 3 bases for J; bases not matched to a gene: 9. Germline CDR1 LNHNV, CDR2 YYDKDF (reference sequence). The CDR3 DNA reads as TGTGCCACTTCTATAGCGGGAGCCCTCTACGAGCAGTACTTC. Amino acids: CATSIAGALYEQYF. The full variable domain, in which reference TRBV15 and TRBJ2-7 provide the parts outside the CDR3, is DAMVIQNPRYQVTQFGKPVTLSCSQTLNHNVMYWYQQKSSQAPKLLFHYYDKDFNNEADTPDNFQSRRPNTSFCFLDIRSPGLGDTAMYLCATSIAGALYEQYFGPGTRLTVT.

For this clone: The sample holds other DNA sequences that translate to the same CDR3. V is TRBV6-1 and J is TRBJ1-1, with D possibly matching TRBD1 (6 bases). The CDR3 extends over 13 amino acids. CDR1 MNHNS and CDR2 SASEGT come from the germline V gene. The V end was cut by 6 bases, the J end by 0 bases, with 8 bases between. CDR3 sequence reads: CASSRGLNTEAFF. The CDR3 DNA sequence: TGTGCCAGCAGCAGGGGTCTGAACACTGAAGCTTTCTTT.